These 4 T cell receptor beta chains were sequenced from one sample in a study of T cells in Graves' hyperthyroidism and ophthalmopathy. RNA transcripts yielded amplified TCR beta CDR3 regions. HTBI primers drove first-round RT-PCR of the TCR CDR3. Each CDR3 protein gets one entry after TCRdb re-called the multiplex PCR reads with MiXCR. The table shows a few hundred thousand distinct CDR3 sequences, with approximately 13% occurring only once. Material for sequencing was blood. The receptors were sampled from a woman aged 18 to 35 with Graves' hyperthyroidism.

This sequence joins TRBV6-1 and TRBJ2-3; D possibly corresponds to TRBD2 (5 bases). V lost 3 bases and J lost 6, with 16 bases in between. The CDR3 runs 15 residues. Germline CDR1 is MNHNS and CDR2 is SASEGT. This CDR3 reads CASSDSASRRDTQYF. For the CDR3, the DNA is TGTGCCAGCAGTGATTCGGCTAGCAGGCGGGATACGCAGTATTTT.

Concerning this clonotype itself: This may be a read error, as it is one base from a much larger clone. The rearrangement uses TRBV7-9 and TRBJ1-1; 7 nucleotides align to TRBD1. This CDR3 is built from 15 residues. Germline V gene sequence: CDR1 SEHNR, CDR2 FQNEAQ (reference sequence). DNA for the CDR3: TGTGTCAGGGGGATCCCGTTCTACGTGAACACTGAAGCTTTCTTT. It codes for CVRGIPFYVNTEAFF. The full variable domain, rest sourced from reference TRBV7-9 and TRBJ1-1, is DTGVSQNPRHKITKRGQNVTFRCDPISEHNRLYWYRQTLGQGPEFLTYFQNEAQLEKSRLLSDRFSAERPKGSFSTLEIQRTEQGDSAMYLCVRGIPFYVNTEAFFGQGTRLTVV.

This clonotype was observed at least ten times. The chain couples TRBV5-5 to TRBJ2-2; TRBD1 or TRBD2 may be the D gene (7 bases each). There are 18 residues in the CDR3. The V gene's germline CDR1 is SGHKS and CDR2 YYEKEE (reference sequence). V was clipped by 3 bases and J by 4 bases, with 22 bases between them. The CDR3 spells CASSYQGGGTVRTGELFF. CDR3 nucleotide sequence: TGTGCCAGCAGCTACCAGGGGGGGGGGACGGTGCGCACCGGGGAGCTGTTTTTT.

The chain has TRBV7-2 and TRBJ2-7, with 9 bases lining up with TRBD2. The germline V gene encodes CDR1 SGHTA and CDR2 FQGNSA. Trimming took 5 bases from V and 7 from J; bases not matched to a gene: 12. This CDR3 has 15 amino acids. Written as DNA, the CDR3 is TGTGCCAGCAGCGGATTAGCGGGAGCAGTGGCAGAGCAGTACTTC. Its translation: CASSGLAGAVAEQYF. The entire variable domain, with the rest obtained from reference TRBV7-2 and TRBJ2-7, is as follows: GAGVSQSPSNKVTEKGKDVELRCDPISGHTALYWYRQSLGQGLEFLIYFQGNSAPDKSGLPSDRFSAERTGGSVSTLTIQRTQQEDSAVYLCASSGLAGAVAEQYFGPGTRLTVT.